This TCR beta chain was recorded in a study of shared clonotypes between healthy human individuals. Background on the study: Three plates were used per donor for CD4 naive, three for CD4 memory, two for CD8 naive and one for CD8 memory.

Repertoires were generated with immunoSEQ multiplex PCR, while TCRdb's copy carries only in-frame clones and drops some. The repertoire holds around 600,000 clones, approximately 95% seen once, with over 0.095% in the top ten. Naive CD8 cells were CD45RO-negative, positively selected for CCR7, excluding terminally differentiated effector memory CD45RA+ cells. Germline values: CDR1 MDHEN, CDR2 SYDVKM. The V gene end was trimmed by 5 bases and the J gene end by 3 bases; junction bases not matched to a gene: 15. CDR3 length: 17 residues. Sequencing was carried out using naive CD8+ T cells sorted from blood. The receptor was isolated from a woman between 25 and 40 years old in good health. The chain employs TRBV28 and TRBJ2-7, with 8 bases that match TRBD2. The CDR3 DNA reads TGTGCCAGCAGTCCCGATTTGGGACTAGTATTAGGCTACGAGCAGTACTTC. Amino acid sequence: CASSPDLGLVLGYEQYF.